This T cell receptor beta chain came from a study of blood T cell repertoires in COVID-19 (dated by TCRdb to between 2020 and 2021). A note on the overall study: Samples covering the acute and convalescent phases of COVID-19 were provided by collaborators in the United States, Italy and Spain. The prospective study material was composed of cDNA or gDNA derived from T cells, B-cell-depleted T cells, or PBMCs. Deeply sampled blood TCRbeta repertoires from subjects exposed to, actively infected with, or recovered from COVID-19 were included in the dataset. A freely available public database, intended as a resource for researchers studying the immune response to SARS-CoV-2, is where the repertoires were released. The samples were drawn from two sources: the first 160 participants of the ongoing ImmuneRACE study, and fewer than 1,500 subjects contributed by 6 global collaborators. Sample metadata almost always included a de-identified subject ID, COVID-19 status, age in years and sex. HLA class I and class II types, where available, came from metadata supplied by the sample provider rather than from assay-based typing.

Results the study describes overall, beyond this receptor: How much clinical and demographic metadata was included differed by source and by participant, and the metadata was provided uncurated.

As to this clone: Which antigen it targets is not known. No base quality values were provided; no much bigger clone lies one nucleotide off.

TCRbeta CDR3 regions were amplified from genomic DNA by means of the immunoSEQ Assay, a bias-controlled multiplex PCR. In the source study's methods: Within the assay, amplification of reference gene primers was used to estimate how many nucleated cells each sample contained. Sequence reads were collapsed and filtered to measure the absolute abundance of every unique TCRbeta CDR3 rearrangement. For each sample, productive Simpson clonality was calculated as the square root of Simpson's diversity index over productive rearrangements. Sourced from immuneACCESS, this table was stored by TCRdb with only in-frame sequences that have V and J called. A share of the clones is absent; for the studies checked, an unresolved V gene accounts for under half, and the remainder has no known explanation. For V, J and clone size, that table is used; D and trimming come from the DNA. Within this sample are some 140,000 clones, with roughly 76% of them counted one time only. The ten largest clones take up roughly 13% of the sample.

V and J are truncated by 5 bases and 1 base respectively, leaving an intervening sequence of 14 bases. The CDR1 and CDR2 encoded by the germline V gene are SNHLY and FYNNEI. The CDR3 starts with the cysteine, ends with the phenylalanine, and has 15 residues. Of the read, only the CDR3 DNA is kept; its 45 bases are in frame from base 1. The collaborating institutions used their own protocols to collect whole blood in K2EDTA tubes. For TCRbeta analysis, collaborator samples were shipped as frozen whole blood, as isolated PBMCs, or as DNA extracted from either sample type. The sequenced sample consisted of peripheral blood. This receptor chain uses TRBV2 and TRBJ1-1, with the D gene not clear enough to name. The clonotype comes from an elderly man with acute or convalescent COVID-19. The sequenced DNA is TGTGCCAGCAGTCAAGGACGGGTAGAGAACACTGAAGCTTTCTTT. The translation is CASSQGRVENTEAFF.